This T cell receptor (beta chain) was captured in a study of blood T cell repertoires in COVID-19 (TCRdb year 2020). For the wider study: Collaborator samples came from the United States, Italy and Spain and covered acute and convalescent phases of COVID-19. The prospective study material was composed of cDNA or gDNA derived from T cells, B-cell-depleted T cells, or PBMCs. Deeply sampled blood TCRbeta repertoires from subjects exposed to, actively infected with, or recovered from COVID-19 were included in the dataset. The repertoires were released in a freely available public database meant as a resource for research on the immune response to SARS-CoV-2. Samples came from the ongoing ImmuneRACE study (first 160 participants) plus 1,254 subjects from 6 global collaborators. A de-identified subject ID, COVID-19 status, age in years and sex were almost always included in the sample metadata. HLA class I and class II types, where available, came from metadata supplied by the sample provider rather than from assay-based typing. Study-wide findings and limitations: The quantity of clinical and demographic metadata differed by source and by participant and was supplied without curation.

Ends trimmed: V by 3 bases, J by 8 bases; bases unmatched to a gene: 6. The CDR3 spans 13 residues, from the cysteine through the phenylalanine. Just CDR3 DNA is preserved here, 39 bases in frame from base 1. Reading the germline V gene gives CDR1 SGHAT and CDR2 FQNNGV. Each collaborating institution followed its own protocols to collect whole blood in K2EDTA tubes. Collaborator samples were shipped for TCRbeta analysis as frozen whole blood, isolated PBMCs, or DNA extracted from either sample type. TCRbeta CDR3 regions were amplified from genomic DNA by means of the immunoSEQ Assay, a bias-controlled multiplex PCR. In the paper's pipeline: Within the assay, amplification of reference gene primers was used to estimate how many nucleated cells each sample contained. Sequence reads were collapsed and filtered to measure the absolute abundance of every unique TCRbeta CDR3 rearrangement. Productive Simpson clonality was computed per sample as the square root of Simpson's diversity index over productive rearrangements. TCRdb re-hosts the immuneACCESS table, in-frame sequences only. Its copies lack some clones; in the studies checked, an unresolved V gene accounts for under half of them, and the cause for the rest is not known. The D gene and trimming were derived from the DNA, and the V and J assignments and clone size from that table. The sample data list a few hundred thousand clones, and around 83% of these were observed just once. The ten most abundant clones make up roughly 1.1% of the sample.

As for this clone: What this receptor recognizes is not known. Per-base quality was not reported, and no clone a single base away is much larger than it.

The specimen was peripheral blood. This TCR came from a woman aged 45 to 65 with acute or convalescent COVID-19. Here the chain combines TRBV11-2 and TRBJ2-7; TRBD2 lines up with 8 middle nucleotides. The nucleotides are TGTGCCAGCAGCTTGATCGGACTAGCCAAGCAGTACTTC. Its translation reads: CASSLIGLAKQYF.